The rows below give T cell receptor beta chains drawn from one sample of a study of blood T cells in healthy people across ages. TCRdb re-analysed the 5' RACE reads in MiXCR, keeping a single row per CDR3 protein. Among almost 800,000 distinct CDR3 sequences listed, more than 45% were seen once. Sequenced: blood. Receptor source: a man aged 30-40 years in good health. The CDR3 runs from the conserved cysteine through the conserved F or W. Each record gives: J gene, V gene, clone size, D gene, CDR3 protein, CDR3 DNA. D genes are given only for firm matches. Not every row has a clone size; where given, it reads once, few, many or a size class.

TRBJ2-1,TRBV6-6,-,-,CASSPPDSGLNEQFF,TGTGCCAGCAGTCCCCCGGACAGTGGCCTCAATGAGCAGTTCTTC
TRBJ2-7,TRBV18,-,-,CASSPARIYEQYF,TGTGCCAGCTCACCAGCCAGGATCTACGAGCAGTACTTC
TRBJ2-1,TRBV13,-,-,CASSRPQGVGFF,TGTGCCAGCAGCCGCCCCCAGGGAGTGGGGTTCTTC
TRBJ2-4,TRBV11-2,-,-,CATGVTDMMQDEQYF,TGTGCCACGGGGGTGACGGACATGATGCAGGATGAGCAGTACTTC
TRBJ1-2,TRBV6-5,few,TRBD1,CASTGTGGNYGYTF,TGTGCCAGCACCGGGACAGGGGGCAACTATGGCTACACCTTC
TRBJ1-5,TRBV7-2,-,-,CASSKPDQPQHF,TGTGCCAGCAGCAAGCCCGATCAGCCCCAGCATTTT
TRBJ2-1,TRBV29-1,-,TRBD1,CSVYGTGEETQFF,TGCAGCGTTTACGGGACAGGGGAAGAGACCCAGTTCTTC
TRBJ2-3,TRBV3-1,-,TRBD1,CASGQADRSPTDTQYF,TGTGCCAGCGGCCAGGCGGACAGGTCTCCCACAGATACGCAGTATTTT
TRBJ2-3,TRBV28,few,-,CASSSTRETQYF,TGTGCCAGCAGTTCGACTAGAGAGACGCAGTATTTT
TRBJ2-1,TRBV19,-,TRBD2,CASTPSGPNEQFF,TGTGCCAGTACCCCTAGCGGCCCCAATGAGCAGTTCTTC
TRBJ2-1,TRBV29-1,few,-,CSVEEREVQFF,TGCAGCGTTGAAGAACGCGAGGTGCAGTTCTTC
TRBJ1-4,TRBV4-2,-,TRBD1,CASSLAGQGFNEKLFF,TGTGCCAGCAGCCTCGCGGGACAGGGCTTTAATGAAAAACTGTTTTTT
TRBJ2-1,TRBV9,few,TRBD2,CASSGTSKNEQFF,TGTGCCAGCAGCGGGACTAGTAAGAATGAGCAGTTCTTC
TRBJ2-3,TRBV28,-,-,CASGLTTDTQYF,TGTGCCAGCGGACTTACCACAGATACGCAGTATTTT
TRBJ2-1,TRBV20-1,-,-,CSALLATRYNEQFF,TGCAGTGCCCTCCTAGCGACACGCTACAATGAGCAGTTCTTC